These 5 T cell receptor beta chains came from one sample sequenced in a study of regulatory T cells in long-lasting Graves disease. Arm-PCR of CDR3 regions and iRepertoire HTBI primers were used to build TCR beta libraries. TCRdb analysed the multiplex PCR reads with MiXCR anew, one entry per CDR3 protein. The table includes about 540,000 distinct CDR3 sequences, roughly 12% detected once. The time point was: newly diagnosed GD, antithyroid drugs for less than 3 months. From PBMCs, RNA was extracted and then used to make the TCR library. Separately, the same data were catalogued under a study of T cells in Graves' hyperthyroidism and ophthalmopathy.

The sequencing used peripheral blood mononuclear cells (PBMCs), collected at new diagnosis, from a patient treated with antithyroid drugs. These receptors were taken from a man under 40 with Graves disease.

There are many counts of this clonotype. The gene calls are TRBV7-2 and TRBJ2-1; TRBD2 agrees at 8 bases. Germline loops: CDR1 SGHTA, CDR2 FQGNSA. Trimming removed 3 bases from V and 16 bases from J; junction bases left unmatched: 14. This CDR3 region has 14 residues. For the CDR3, the DNA is TGTGCCAGCAGCTTGGGGGGGATGAGCGGGAGCGCCTTCTTC. As protein: CASSLGGMSGSAFF.

This clonotype came up many times. V usage is TRBV7-9 and J usage is TRBJ2-2; D is uncertain. The CDR3 length is 14 residues. Germline V CDR1 and CDR2: SEHNR, FQNEAQ (reference sequence). V was cut by 7 bases and J by 5 bases, with 14 bases left in between. Here the CDR3 reads CASTTEARTGELFF. CDR3 in DNA: TGTGCCAGCACCACTGAGGCGAGGACCGGGGAGCTGTTTTTT.

This clonotype was picked up many times. This chain connects TRBV12-3 or TRBV12-4 to TRBJ2-3, with D hard to call. CDR3 length equals 14 residues. V was cut by 7 bases and J by 6 bases, with 17 bases left in between. The CDR3 DNA follows: TGTGCCAGCACCCTATCGACCGGTACGGATACGCAGTATTTT. This codes for CASTLSTGTDTQYF.

This clonotype was seen only once. One base separates it from a far larger clone, so it is likely a read error. V usage is TRBV20-1 and J usage is TRBJ2-5, with 7 nucleotides matching TRBD2. The CDR3 length is 16 residues. J was trimmed by 11 bases and V by 2 bases; bases with no gene match: 20. The germline V gene has CDR1 DFQATT and CDR2 SNEGSKA (reference sequence). The CDR3 region is CSARPPGGGPWNEQYF. CDR3 DNA: TGCAGTGCTAGACCGCCTGGGGGAGGGCCGTGGAATGAGCAGTACTTC.

V gene TRBV5-1 combines with J gene TRBJ2-5; no definite D call. The CDR3 sequence is 14 residues long. CDR1 and CDR2 (germline): SGHRS, YFSETQ. The ends were cut back, 4 bases at V and 1 base at J, with 11 bases in the middle. DNA for the CDR3: TGCGCCAGCAGCCCGGATGTAGGCCAAGAGACCCAGTACTTC. This codes for CASSPDVGQETQYF.